Shown below are 8 T cell receptor beta chains from a single sample sequenced in a study of OX40 agonist ivuxolimab in advanced cancers. Libraries were constructed by the immunoSEQ multiplex PCR assay. TCRdb stores this immuneACCESS table with in-frame sequences only. Part of the clones is absent; in the studies checked, under half of the shortfall reflects unresolved V genes, and no reason is known for the rest. The sample profile shows tens of thousands of clones; roughly 90% of them were found once. Together, the top ten hold 0.55% to 0.8% of the sample. The sample in question was CD4+ or CD8+ T cells sorted from blood, obtained in a trial of the OX40 agonist ivuxolimab. Receptors originate from an adult with an advanced solid tumor such as melanoma, head and neck, liver or kidney cancer.

The V and J genes are TRBV10-3 and TRBJ2-6; TRBD1 aligns across 8 bases. Germline V CDR1 and CDR2: ENHRY, SYGVKD. V gave up 6 bases and J gave up 2 bases; unmatched junction bases: 9. The CDR3 consists of 17 residues. The CDR3 DNA follows: TGTGCCATCAGCCCAGGACAGGGTTTGGCTGGGGCCAACGTCCTGACTTTC. Translated: CAISPGQGLAGANVLTF.

The chain carries TRBV7-2 and TRBJ2-4; 11 bases match TRBD2. The germline gives CDR1 SGHTA, CDR2 FQGNSA. The V gene end was trimmed by 5 bases and the J gene end by 3 bases; junction bases not matched to a gene: 9. The CDR3 length is 17 residues. The CDR3 region is CASSPVAGGPGKNIQYF. For the CDR3, the DNA is TGTGCCAGCAGCCCAGTAGCGGGAGGGCCGGGCAAAAACATTCAGTACTTC.

The chain uses TRBV2 and TRBJ2-5; tentative D call: TRBD2 (6 bases). Trimming pared 5 bases from V and 1 base from J, leaving 8 bases between. Germline CDR1 SNHLY, CDR2 FYNNEI. The CDR3 has 13 amino acids. The CDR3 spells CASSRDFQETQYF. CDR3 in DNA: TGTGCCAGCAGTAGGGACTTCCAAGAGACCCAGTACTTC.

The J gene is TRBJ2-5, the V gene TRBV28, with 8 bases fitting TRBD2. The CDR3 is made up of 12 amino acids. Germline CDR1 MDHEN, CDR2 SYDVKM. The junction had 3 bases not matched to a gene; V was cut back by 6 bases and J by 6 bases. DNA for the CDR3: TGTGCCAGCAGAAGCGGGAGTCAGACCCAGTACTTC. Amino acid sequence: CASRSGSQTQYF.

This rearrangement joins TRBV6-1 to TRBJ2-5, with D perhaps matching TRBD1 (5 bases). The V end was cut by 4 bases, the J end by 0 bases, with 15 bases between. Looked up from germline, CDR1 is MNHNS and CDR2 is SASEGT. The CDR3 is 16 residues long. The CDR3 coding sequence is TGTGCCAGCAGTGCCCAGGGTACCAGACACCAAGAGACCCAGTACTTC. It yields the protein CASSAQGTRHQETQYF.

About this clone: One junction end does not reproduce the germline sequence, and a read error may be involved. The V gene is TRBV7-3, the J gene TRBJ1-1; no clear D. Looked up from germline, CDR1 is SGHTA and CDR2 is FQGTGA. The CDR3 is made up of 13 amino acids. The CDR3 spells CASSVTLGTEAFF. The CDR3 DNA follows: TGTGCCAGCAGCGTAACTCTCGGCACTGAAGCTTTCTTT.

DNA of the CDR3: TGTGCCAATACAGGGGGTGCCTCTTACGAGCAGTACTTC. Its protein is CANTGGASYEQYF. The gene calls are TRBV9 and TRBJ2-7; 8 nucleotides match TRBD1. After removal of 9 bases from V and 4 bases from J, the junction contained 9 bases not matched to a gene. Germline V gene data show CDR1 as SGDLS and CDR2 as YYNGEE. This CDR3 has 13 amino acids.

The chain recombines TRBV12-5 with TRBJ2-5; 7 bases fit TRBD1. The CDR3 is made up of 14 amino acids. Losses at the gene ends were 6 bases for V and 5 bases for J; bases not matched to a gene: 9. The germline CDR1 and CDR2 sequences are LGHNT and FRNRAP. In DNA, the CDR3 is TGTGCTAGTGGCGACAGGGCGTCGGGGGAGACCCAGTACTTC. The encoded protein is CASGDRASGETQYF.